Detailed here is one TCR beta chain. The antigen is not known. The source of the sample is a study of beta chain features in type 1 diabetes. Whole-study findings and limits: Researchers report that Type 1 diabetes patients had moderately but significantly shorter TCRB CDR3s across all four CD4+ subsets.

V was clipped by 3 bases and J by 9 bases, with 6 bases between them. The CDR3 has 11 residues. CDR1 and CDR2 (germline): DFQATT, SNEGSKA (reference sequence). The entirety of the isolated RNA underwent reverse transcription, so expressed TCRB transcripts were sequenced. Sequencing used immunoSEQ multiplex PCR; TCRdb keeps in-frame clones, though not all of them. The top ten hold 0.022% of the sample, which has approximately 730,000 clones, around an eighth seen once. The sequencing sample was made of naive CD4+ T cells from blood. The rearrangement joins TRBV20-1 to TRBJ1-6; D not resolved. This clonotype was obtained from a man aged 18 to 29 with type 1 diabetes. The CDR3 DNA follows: TGCAGTGCTAGCCCGGCTTCACCCCTCCACTTT. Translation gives CSASPASPLHF.